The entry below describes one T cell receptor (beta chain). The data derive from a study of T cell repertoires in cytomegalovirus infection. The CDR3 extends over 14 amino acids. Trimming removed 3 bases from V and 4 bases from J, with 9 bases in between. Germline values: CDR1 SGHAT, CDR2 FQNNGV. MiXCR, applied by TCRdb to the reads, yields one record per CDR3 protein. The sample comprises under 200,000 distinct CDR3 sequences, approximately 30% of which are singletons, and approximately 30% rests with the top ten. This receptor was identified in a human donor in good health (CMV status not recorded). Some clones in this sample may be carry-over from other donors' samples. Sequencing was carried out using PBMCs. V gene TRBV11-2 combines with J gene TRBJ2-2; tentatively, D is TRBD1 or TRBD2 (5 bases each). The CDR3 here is CASSFRGTTGELFF. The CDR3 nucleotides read TGTGCCAGCAGCTTCCGAGGGACCACCGGGGAGCTGTTTTTT.